The rows below give T cell receptor beta chains drawn from one sample of a study of spatial heterogeneity in lung cancer. TCRdb independently ran MiXCR on the 5' RACE reads; one entry per CDR3 protein. The sample yields 7,000 or so distinct CDR3 sequences, over 15% seen once. The input for sequencing was lung tumor tissue, taken at surgery. All receptors derive from a female donor with early-stage non-small cell lung cancer. Each CDR3 is given with its conserved first and last residue. D genes are given only for firm matches.

CDR3aa	d_gene	j_gene	v_gene
CASSSLDFYTEAFF	NA	TRBJ1-1	TRBV7-9
CASSLDRGFYEQYF	NA	TRBJ2-7	TRBV7-2
CASSPLGAAAYGYTF	NA	TRBJ1-2	TRBV27
CASSIIGRGETEAFF	NA	TRBJ1-1	TRBV28
CASSQDSSGYNEQFF	TRBD2	TRBJ2-1	TRBV4-1
CARKTGTGRYNEQFF	TRBD1	TRBJ2-1	TRBV12-3/TRBV12-4
CASSYSRASGNTIYF	NA	TRBJ1-3	TRBV6-5
CASSLRVGWQETQYF	NA	TRBJ2-5	TRBV7-3
CATQDRGTEAFF	TRBD1	TRBJ1-1	TRBV24-1
CASSELASGEQYF	TRBD2	TRBJ2-7	TRBV10-1
CASSPLLQRGYTF	NA	TRBJ1-2	TRBV7-2
CASSPTGGALNIQYF	TRBD2	TRBJ2-4	TRBV5-1
CASSLRTGYTGELFF	TRBD1	TRBJ2-2	TRBV5-1
CASSFLDTQYF	NA	TRBJ2-3	TRBV5-1
CASSFGELGEQYF	NA	TRBJ2-7	TRBV7-2
CASSLDGTNEKLFF	NA	TRBJ1-4	TRBV5-4
CASSLAVSYEQYF	NA	TRBJ2-7	TRBV5-6
CASSLRGERSNQPQHF	NA	TRBJ1-5	TRBV6-5
CASRGGLHYEQYF	NA	TRBJ2-7	TRBV7-2
CASSFLDSNQPQHF	NA	TRBJ1-5	TRBV12-3/TRBV12-4
CASSLVGRGTEAFF	NA	TRBJ1-1	TRBV11-3
CASSRQVNNEQFF	NA	TRBJ2-1	TRBV9
CASSLAGSSYEQYF	NA	TRBJ2-7	TRBV28
CSVMRGTNYGYTF	NA	TRBJ1-2	TRBV29-1
CASSPKGRDQSF	NA	TRBJ2-3	TRBV12-3/TRBV12-4
CAISGGSYGYTF	NA	TRBJ1-2	TRBV10-3
CASSQGSQGGEQYF	TRBD1	TRBJ2-7	TRBV4-1
CATTLRGANVYGYTF	NA	TRBJ1-2	TRBV24-1
CASSLTGANTGELFF	NA	TRBJ2-2	TRBV5-1
CASSFTGNEQFF	NA	TRBJ2-1	TRBV12-3/TRBV12-4